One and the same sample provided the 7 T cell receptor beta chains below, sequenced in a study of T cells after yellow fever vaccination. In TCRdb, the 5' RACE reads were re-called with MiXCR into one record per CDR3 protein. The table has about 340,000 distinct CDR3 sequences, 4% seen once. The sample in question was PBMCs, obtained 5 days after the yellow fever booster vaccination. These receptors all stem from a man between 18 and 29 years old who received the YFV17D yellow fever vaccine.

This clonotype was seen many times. CDR3 sequence reads: CASSLGFAGTSLVDEQFF. CDR3 nucleotide sequence: TGTGCCAGCAGCTTAGGATTCGCCGGGACAAGCTTGGTAGATGAGCAGTTCTTC. V gene TRBV7-8 combines with J gene TRBJ2-1, with D possibly being TRBD1 (6 bases). The V and J ends lost 1 base and 8 bases respectively, with 24 bases between them. CDR1 and CDR2 (germline): SGHVS, FQNEAQ. The CDR3 runs to 18 residues.

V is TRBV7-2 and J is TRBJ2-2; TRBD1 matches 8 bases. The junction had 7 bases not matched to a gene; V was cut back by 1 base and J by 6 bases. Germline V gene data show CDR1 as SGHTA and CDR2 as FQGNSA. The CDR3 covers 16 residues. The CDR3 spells CASSLVPGTGPGELFF. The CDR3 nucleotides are TGTGCCAGCAGCTTAGTTCCCGGGACAGGCCCCGGGGAGCTGTTTTTT.

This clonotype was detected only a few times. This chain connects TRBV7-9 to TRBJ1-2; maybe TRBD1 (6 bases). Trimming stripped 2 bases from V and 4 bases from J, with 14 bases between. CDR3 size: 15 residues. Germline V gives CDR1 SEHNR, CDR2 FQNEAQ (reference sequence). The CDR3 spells CASSLRRDTFYGYTF. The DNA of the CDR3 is TGTGCCAGCAGCTTACGCCGGGACACGTTCTATGGCTACACCTTC. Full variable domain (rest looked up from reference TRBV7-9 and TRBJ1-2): DTGVSQNPRHKITKRGQNVTFRCDPISEHNRLYWYRQTLGQGPEFLTYFQNEAQLEKSRLLSDRFSAERPKGSFSTLEIQRTEQGDSAMYLCASSLRRDTFYGYTFGSGTRLTVV.

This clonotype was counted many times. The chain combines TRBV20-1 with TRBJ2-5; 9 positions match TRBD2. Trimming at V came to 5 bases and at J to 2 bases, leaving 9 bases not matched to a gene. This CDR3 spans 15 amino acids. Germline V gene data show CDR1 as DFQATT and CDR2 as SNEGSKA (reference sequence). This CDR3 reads CSAQNAGGRQETQYF. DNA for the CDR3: TGCAGTGCTCAAAATGCGGGGGGGCGGCAAGAGACCCAGTACTTC.

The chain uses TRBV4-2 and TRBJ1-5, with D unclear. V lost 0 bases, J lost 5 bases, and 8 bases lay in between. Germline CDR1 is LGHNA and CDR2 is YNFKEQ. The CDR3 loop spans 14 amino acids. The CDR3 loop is CASSQDTRHQPQHF. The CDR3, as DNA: TGTGCCAGCAGCCAAGATACCAGACATCAGCCCCAGCATTTT.

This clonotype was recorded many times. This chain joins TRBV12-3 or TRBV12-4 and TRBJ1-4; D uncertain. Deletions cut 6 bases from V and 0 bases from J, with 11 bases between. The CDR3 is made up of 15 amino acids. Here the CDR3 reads CASRRDTSTNEKLFF. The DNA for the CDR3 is TGTGCCAGCAGGCGCGACACCTCAACTAATGAAAAACTGTTTTTT.

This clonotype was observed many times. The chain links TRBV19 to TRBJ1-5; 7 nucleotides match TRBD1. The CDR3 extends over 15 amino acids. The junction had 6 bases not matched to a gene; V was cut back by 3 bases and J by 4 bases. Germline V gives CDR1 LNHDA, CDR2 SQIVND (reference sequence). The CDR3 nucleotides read TGTGCCAGTAGTATCACAGGGGCCAGAAATCAGCCCCAGCATTTT. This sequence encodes CASSITGARNQPQHF.